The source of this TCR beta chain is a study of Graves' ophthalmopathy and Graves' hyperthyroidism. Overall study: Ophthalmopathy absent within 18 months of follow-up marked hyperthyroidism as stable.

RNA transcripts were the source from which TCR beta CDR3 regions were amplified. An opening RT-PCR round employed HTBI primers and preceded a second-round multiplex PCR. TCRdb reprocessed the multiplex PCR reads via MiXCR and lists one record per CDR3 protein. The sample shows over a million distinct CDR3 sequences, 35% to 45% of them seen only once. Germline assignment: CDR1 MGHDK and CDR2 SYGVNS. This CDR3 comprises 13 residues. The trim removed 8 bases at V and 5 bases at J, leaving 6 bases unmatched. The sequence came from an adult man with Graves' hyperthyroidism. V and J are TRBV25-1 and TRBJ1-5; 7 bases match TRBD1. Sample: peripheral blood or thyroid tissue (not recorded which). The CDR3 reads CASQRDRYQPQHF. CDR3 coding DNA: TGTGCCAGCCAGAGGGACAGATATCAGCCCCAGCATTTT.